This T cell receptor (beta chain) was sequenced during a study of identical twins. Study conclusions and caveats: Beta out-of-frame sequences showed weaker excess sharing between twins.

Germline V CDR1 and CDR2: DFQATT, SNEGSKA (reference sequence). V was pared by 7 bases and J by 7 bases, with 8 bases of the junction left unmatched. CDR3 length equals 13 residues. This clonotype was observed a handful of times. Its matching antigen is unknown. A single record per CDR3 protein comes from TCRdb applying MiXCR to the 5' RACE reads. This table holds about 570,000 distinct CDR3 sequences, more than 9% found once. The data were also submitted as part of a second study, on yellow fever vaccine responses in identical twins.

The rearrangement links TRBV20-1 to TRBJ2-1, with 9 bases fitting TRBD2. The sequence derives from a woman aged 18-35 years in good health. The sequenced sample was PBMCs. CDR3 region: CSVIAGERNEQFF. DNA for the CDR3: TGCAGTGTTATAGCGGGAGAAAGGAATGAGCAGTTCTTC.